These T cell receptor beta chains were read from a single sample in a study of PD-L1 blockade in urothelial cancer. Clones were sequenced by immunoSEQ multiplex PCR, and TCRdb holds only the in-frame ones, with some missing. The sample holds 40,000 to 60,000 clones, roughly four fifths seen once. The sequencing used PBMCs, collected around atezolizumab (anti-PD-L1) treatment. Source of these receptors: an older man with urothelial cancer. The CDR3 runs from the conserved cysteine through the conserved F or W. The D gene is left open where the match is weak. Size values are once, few and many counts, or a class for expanded clones, and some rows have none.

v_gene: TRBV7-8
d_gene: TRBD1
j_gene: TRBJ1-2
len: 16
abundance: NA
CDR3nt: TGTGCCAGCAGCCAGGGGACAGGGCGTGGGAGCTATGGCTACACCTTC
CDR3aa: CASSQGTGRGSYGYTF

v_gene: TRBV28
d_gene: TRBD2
j_gene: TRBJ2-2
len: 13
abundance: NA
CDR3nt: TGTGCCAGCAGTGGGAGGGCCTCCGGGGAGCTGTTTTTT
CDR3aa: CASSGRASGELFF

v_gene: TRBV7-7
d_gene: NA
j_gene: TRBJ2-6
len: 17
abundance: NA
CDR3nt: TGTGCCAGCAGCAGCGCCACGCCACAAAGTCGGGCCAACGTCCTGACTTTC
CDR3aa: CASSSATPQSRANVLTF

v_gene: TRBV7-9
d_gene: TRBD1
j_gene: TRBJ1-1
len: 15
abundance: few
CDR3nt: TGTGCCAGCAGTCAACAAGGGGGACAGGGCAATGAAGCTTTCTTT
CDR3aa: CASSQQGGQGNEAFF

v_gene: TRBV4-2
d_gene: TRBD1
j_gene: TRBJ2-6
len: 19
abundance: NA
CDR3nt: TGTGCCAGCAGCCCGGCCAACGGACAGGGGGACTCTGGGGCCAACGTCCTGACTTTC
CDR3aa: CASSPANGQGDSGANVLTF

v_gene: TRBV30
d_gene: NA
j_gene: TRBJ1-4
len: 15
abundance: NA
CDR3nt: TGTGCCTGGAGTGAGGATAGGCAGGCGAATGAAAAACTGTTTTTT
CDR3aa: CAWSEDRQANEKLFF

v_gene: TRBV25-1
d_gene: NA
j_gene: TRBJ2-1
len: 15
abundance: NA
CDR3nt: TGTGCCAGCAGTGACCTACTAGTGGCGCCCAATGAGCAGTTCTTC
CDR3aa: CASSDLLVAPNEQFF

v_gene: TRBV30
d_gene: NA
j_gene: TRBJ1-2
len: 11
abundance: NA
CDR3nt: TGTGCCTGGAGTGTAAGTCAGGGTACGGCCTTC
CDR3aa: CAWSVSQGTAF

v_gene: TRBV15
d_gene: NA
j_gene: TRBJ1-1
len: 14
abundance: NA
CDR3nt: TGTGCCACCAGCAGAGGAGGCGGGGACACTGAAGCTTTCTTT
CDR3aa: CATSRGGGDTEAFF

v_gene: TRBV7-6
d_gene: NA
j_gene: TRBJ2-3
len: 15
abundance: NA
CDR3nt: TGTGCCAGCAGCCCTCAAGCCCCCTACACAGATACGCAGTATTTT
CDR3aa: CASSPQAPYTDTQYF

v_gene: TRBV4-3
d_gene: TRBD1
j_gene: TRBJ1-4
len: 17
abundance: few
CDR3nt: TGCGCCAGCAGCCGACTTTCGGCGGGGACAGGGGATGAAAAACTGTTTTTT
CDR3aa: CASSRLSAGTGDEKLFF

v_gene: TRBV5-4
d_gene: TRBD2
j_gene: TRBJ2-3
len: 15
abundance: NA
CDR3nt: TGTGCCAGCAGCCCCGGGACTAGGCAGAAAGATACGCAGTATTTT
CDR3aa: CASSPGTRQKDTQYF

v_gene: TRBV28
d_gene: NA
j_gene: TRBJ1-5
len: 12
abundance: NA
CDR3nt: TGTGCCAGCGGCGAGGGATTGCGGCCCCAGCATTTT
CDR3aa: CASGEGLRPQHF

v_gene: TRBV7-8
d_gene: NA
j_gene: TRBJ2-3
len: 16
abundance: once
CDR3nt: TGTGCCAGCAGCCGTAGACTTAATTGGGGCACAGATACGCAGTATTTT
CDR3aa: CASSRRLNWGTDTQYF

v_gene: TRBV7-2
d_gene: TRBD1
j_gene: TRBJ1-1
len: 16
abundance: once
CDR3nt: TGTGCCAGCAGCTTAGGTTTTCGACAGGGGAAGACTGAAGCTTTCTTT
CDR3aa: CASSLGFRQGKTEAFF

v_gene: TRBV5-1
d_gene: NA
j_gene: TRBJ2-1
len: 15
abundance: few
CDR3nt: TGCGCCAGCAGCTTGGAGGGCCGGAGGCTTGGTGAGCAGTTCTTC
CDR3aa: CASSLEGRRLGEQFF

v_gene: TRBV5-1
d_gene: TRBD2
j_gene: TRBJ2-5
len: 15
abundance: NA
CDR3nt: TGCGCCAGCAGCTTAAGAAGCGGGAGATGGGAGACCCAGTACTTC
CDR3aa: CASSLRSGRWETQYF

v_gene: TRBV30
d_gene: NA
j_gene: TRBJ1-6
len: 13
abundance: NA
CDR3nt: TGTGCCTGGAGGGGGCTGGATAATTCACCCCTCCACTTT
CDR3aa: CAWRGLDNSPLHF

v_gene: TRBV6-5
d_gene: NA
j_gene: TRBJ2-1
len: 11
abundance: few
CDR3nt: TGTGCCAGCACCGCGCAGGATGAGCAGTTCTTC
CDR3aa: CASTAQDEQFF

v_gene: TRBV2
d_gene: NA
j_gene: TRBJ2-7
len: 16
abundance: NA
CDR3nt: TGTGCCAGCAGTGAGCAACAGGGGAGGATCGCCTACGAGCAGTACTTC
CDR3aa: CASSEQQGRIAYEQYF

v_gene: TRBV19
d_gene: NA
j_gene: TRBJ2-7
len: 13
abundance: NA
CDR3nt: TGTGCCAGTAGTATAGCTTCAGGCTACGAGCAGTACTTC
CDR3aa: CASSIASGYEQYF

v_gene: TRBV5-4
d_gene: NA
j_gene: TRBJ2-5
len: 16
abundance: few
CDR3nt: TGTGCCAGCAGCTTCGGGGGGGACAGCTTGCAAGAGACCCAGTACTTC
CDR3aa: CASSFGGDSLQETQYF

v_gene: TRBV7-3
d_gene: TRBD2
j_gene: TRBJ2-1
len: 13
abundance: NA
CDR3nt: TGTGCCAGCAGCTTGCAGCGGGGGAATGAGCAGTTCTTC
CDR3aa: CASSLQRGNEQFF

v_gene: TRBV28
d_gene: NA
j_gene: TRBJ1-2
len: 13
abundance: once
CDR3nt: TGTGCCACCATTCAGCCGGGTCCACATGGCTACACCTTC
CDR3aa: CATIQPGPHGYTF

v_gene: TRBV7-2
d_gene: NA
j_gene: TRBJ1-2
len: 13
abundance: NA
CDR3nt: TGTGCCAGCAGCTTAGAGGTCAGGGTTGGCTACACCTTC
CDR3aa: CASSLEVRVGYTF

v_gene: TRBV4-3
d_gene: TRBD2
j_gene: TRBJ2-7
len: 16
abundance: NA
CDR3nt: TGCGCCAGCAGCCAAGATATTAGTGCGGGAGGTGGCGAGCAGTACTTC
CDR3aa: CASSQDISAGGGEQYF

v_gene: TRBV27
d_gene: NA
j_gene: TRBJ1-1
len: 15
abundance: NA
CDR3nt: TGTGCCAGCTGGGGGAGGGGGATAAGAAACACTGAAGCTTTCTTT
CDR3aa: CASWGRGIRNTEAFF

v_gene: TRBV18
d_gene: TRBD1
j_gene: TRBJ2-1
len: 16
abundance: NA
CDR3nt: TGTGCCAGCCGGGACAGGGGGCTCAGCTCCTACAATGAGCAGTTCTTC
CDR3aa: CASRDRGLSSYNEQFF

v_gene: TRBV25-1
d_gene: NA
j_gene: TRBJ2-4
len: 14
abundance: NA
CDR3nt: TGTGCCAGCAGTGAAGCGGGAAAAGGAAACATTCAGTACTTC
CDR3aa: CASSEAGKGNIQYF

v_gene: TRBV18
d_gene: TRBD1
j_gene: TRBJ1-1
len: 15
abundance: once
CDR3nt: TGTGCCAGCTCACCACCGTCCACAGGGGGGACTGAAGCTTTCTTT
CDR3aa: CASSPPSTGGTEAFF

v_gene: TRBV6-1
d_gene: TRBD1
j_gene: TRBJ1-5
len: 13
abundance: NA
CDR3nt: TGTGCCAGCAGTGAAAGAGGGACAGGCCCACAGCATTTT
CDR3aa: CASSERGTGPQHF

v_gene: TRBV6-5
d_gene: NA
j_gene: TRBJ1-2
len: 14
abundance: once
CDR3nt: TGTGCCAGCAGCAACAATCCCCTCTTCTATGGCTACACCTTC
CDR3aa: CASSNNPLFYGYTF

v_gene: TRBV11-3
d_gene: NA
j_gene: TRBJ2-1
len: 14
abundance: once
CDR3nt: TGTGCCAGCAGCTTCTCGGGGAGTTGGAATGAGCAGTTCTTC
CDR3aa: CASSFSGSWNEQFF

v_gene: TRBV11-1
d_gene: NA
j_gene: TRBJ1-4
len: 15
abundance: NA
CDR3nt: TGTGCCAGCAGCTTCGGGGACGGGAGAGACGGAAAACTGTTTTTT
CDR3aa: CASSFGDGRDGKLFF

v_gene: TRBV2
d_gene: NA
j_gene: TRBJ1-1
len: 11
abundance: NA
CDR3nt: TGTGCCAGCAGGCTAGGGTGGGAGGCTTTCTTT
CDR3aa: CASRLGWEAFF

v_gene: TRBV4-3
d_gene: TRBD2
j_gene: TRBJ2-1
len: 14
abundance: NA
CDR3nt: TGCGCCAGCAGCACTGGGCTAGCGGCGAATGAGCAGTTCTTC
CDR3aa: CASSTGLAANEQFF

v_gene: TRBV2
d_gene: NA
j_gene: TRBJ2-5
len: 14
abundance: NA
CDR3nt: TGTGCCAGCAGTGAGTCGGGGGGCCTGGAGACCCAGTACTTC
CDR3aa: CASSESGGLETQYF

v_gene: TRBV4-3
d_gene: NA
j_gene: TRBJ2-7
len: 15
abundance: NA
CDR3nt: TGCGCCAGCAGCCAAGATCCTAGAGGCTCCTACGAGCAGTACTTC
CDR3aa: CASSQDPRGSYEQYF

v_gene: TRBV7-2
d_gene: TRBD1
j_gene: TRBJ1-2
len: 16
abundance: NA
CDR3nt: TGTGCCAGCAGCTCACAGGGGGCTTCACCCGGCTATGGCTACACCTTC
CDR3aa: CASSSQGASPGYGYTF

v_gene: TRBV5-1
d_gene: TRBD1
j_gene: TRBJ1-3
len: 16
abundance: NA
CDR3nt: TGCGCCAGCAGCCTGGGACAGATAGGCCGTGGAAACACCATATATTTT
CDR3aa: CASSLGQIGRGNTIYF